Included here is one T cell receptor (beta chain) sequence, with context. The CDR3 covers 13 residues. V lost 7 bases to trimming and J lost 0 bases; unmatched junction nucleotides: 3. CDR1 is SQVTM, CDR2 ANQGSEA, per germline. This sample is drawn from a study of blood T cell repertoires in COVID-19. Using immunoSEQ multiplex PCR, the repertoire was profiled, and TCRdb retains in-frame clones only, with some absent. Of about 120,000 clones listed, about four fifths are singletons. The chain combines TRBV29-1 with TRBJ1-1, with TRBD1 matching over 9 bases. The specimen sequenced was peripheral blood. The receptor was derived from a woman of 80 years or more with acute or convalescent COVID-19. The CDR3 loop reads CSGGTGMNTEAFF. CDR3 bases: TGCAGCGGGGGGACAGGGATGAACACTGAAGCTTTCTTT.